This passage covers 23 T cell receptor beta chains from one sample sequenced in a study of CD8+CD57+ T cells in acquired aplastic anemia (dated by TCRdb to the late 2010s). The sequencer listed for this sample is Illumina HiSeq 2000. TCR beta VDJ combination and CDR3 sequence profiling used genomic DNA as the template. Starting from the raw public reads, TCRdb applied fastp trimming at Q25, assembled clones with MiXCR and retained in-frame beta chains. Each entry is one CDR3 protein sequence, shown with its most common DNA and genes. For this sample the table gives 120,000 or so distinct CDR3 sequences, of which nearly 40% were detected only once. Of the sample, roughly 3% is held by the ten largest clones. Flow cytometry had shown CD8+CD57+ cell expansion in the patients selected for sequencing. Source material: sorted CD4+, CD8+, or CD8+CD57+ T cells (not recorded which) from PBMCs. Receptor source: a human donor with aplastic anemia.

V and J are TRBV29-1 and TRBJ1-1, with a weak D call TRBD1 (6 bases). Trimming took off 2 bases at V and 1 base at J, with 8 bases between the two ends. The germline V gene encodes CDR1 SQVTM and CDR2 ANQGSEA. The CDR3 has 13 residues. The CDR3 region is CSVETGTNTEAFF. The DNA for the CDR3 is TGCAGCGTTGAAACAGGGACGAACACTGAAGCTTTCTTT.

The V call is TRBV2, the J call TRBJ1-6; 10 nucleotides agree with TRBD1. This CDR3 contains 17 residues. With V trimmed by 6 bases and J by 9 bases, 14 bases remained unmatched. The V gene's germline CDR1 is SNHLY and CDR2 FYNNEI. The CDR3 DNA follows: TGTGCCAGCAGCCGCCCCGCCCTCGACAGGGGGCCTTCACCCCTCCACTTT. Its protein is CASSRPALDRGPSPLHF.

This clonotype was counted at least ten times. The CDR3 here is CASSIELSVPEAFF. CDR3 coding DNA: TGTGCCAGTAGTATAGAACTTTCGGTCCCCGAAGCTTTCTTT. The chain carries TRBV19 and TRBJ1-1; no firm D call. Germline V gene data show CDR1 as LNHDA and CDR2 as SQIVND (reference sequence). The CDR3 runs to 14 residues. With 0 bases removed from V and 8 bases from J, the gap between germline ends came to 13 bases. Full variable domain (rest looked up from reference TRBV19 and TRBJ1-1): DGGITQSPKYLFRKEGQNVTLSCEQNLNHDAMYWYRQDPGQGLRLIYYSQIVNDFQKGDIAEGYSVSREKKESFPLTVTSAQKNPTAFYLCASSIELSVPEAFFGQGTRLTVV.

This clonotype was detected many times. The chain is built from TRBV9 and TRBJ2-1; D might be TRBD2 (6 bases). V was trimmed by 0 bases and J by 5 bases, leaving 12 bases between them. CDR3 size: 15 residues. Germline CDR1 is SGDLS and CDR2 is YYNGEE. This CDR3 reads CASSVGGVSHNEQFF. CDR3 DNA sequence: TGTGCCAGCAGCGTAGGGGGGGTTTCCCACAATGAGCAGTTCTTC.

This clonotype was recorded many times. The rearrangement uses TRBV19 and TRBJ2-5, with TRBD1 matching over 9 bases. Trimming cost V 4 bases and J 5 bases; bases outside gene matches: 2. The CDR3 length is 13 residues. Germline assignment: CDR1 LNHDA and CDR2 SQIVND (reference sequence). Here the CDR3 DNA reads TGTGCCAGTAGTACGGACAGGGGCGAGACCCAGTACTTC. Amino acid sequence: CASSTDRGETQYF.

The rearrangement links TRBV25-1 to TRBJ2-3; tentative D call: TRBD2 (5 bases). CDR3 length: 14 residues. The V end lost 2 bases, the J end lost 8 bases, and 14 bases lay between the germline ends. Germline V gene data show CDR1 as MGHDK and CDR2 as SYGVNS. CDR3 bases: TGTGCCAGCAGTGAAGCTCCCCCCGGGGTTACGCAGTATTTT. The encoded protein is CASSEAPPGVTQYF.

The rearrangement joins TRBV10-1 to TRBJ1-2; D gene uncertain. The germline V and J ends were trimmed by 2 bases and 2 bases, with 9 bases remaining between them. Per germline, CDR1 WNHNN and CDR2 SYGVQD (reference sequence). This CDR3 has 14 amino acids. Written as DNA, the CDR3 is TGCGCCAGCAGTGAGGCCGGGTCAAACTATGGCTACACCTTC. Translated, it gives CASSEAGSNYGYTF.

This clonotype was recorded many times. Germline is not matched at one junction end, which may reflect a read error. The chain joins TRBV13 to TRBJ1-2, with a tentative D call TRBD1 (6 bases). Germline CDR1 is PRHDT and CDR2 is FYEKMQ (reference sequence). The CDR3 is 11 residues long. This chain's CDR3 is CASSLIRDKSF. DNA for the CDR3: TGTGCCAGCAGCCTCATCCGGGACAAAAGCTTC.

The chain recombines TRBV29-1 with TRBJ2-3; tentatively, D is TRBD1 or TRBD2 (5 bases each). The CDR3 loop spans 13 amino acids. CDR1 and CDR2 from the germline V gene are SQVTM and ANQGSEA. Trimming removed 7 bases from V and 0 bases from J, with 11 bases in between. The CDR3 bases are TGCAGCGGTGGGGGTTCCAGCACAGATACGCAGTATTTT. As protein: CSGGGSSTDTQYF.

This clonotype was detected ten times or more. This rearrangement joins TRBV20-1 to TRBJ1-5, with a tentative D call TRBD1 (6 bases). The CDR3 loop spans 16 amino acids. The germline V gene has CDR1 DFQATT and CDR2 SNEGSKA (reference sequence). Trimming left V 3 bases short and J 6 bases short, with 21 bases between. CDR3 sequence reads: CSASPLSGGGGQPQHF. In DNA, the CDR3 is TGCAGTGCTAGCCCCTTGTCGGGGGGCGGAGGTCAGCCCCAGCATTTT.

This clonotype rates as medium-sized. The chain carries TRBV3-1 and TRBJ2-5; D remains unclear. The CDR3 is 11 residues long. The germline V gene has CDR1 LGHDT and CDR2 YNNKEL (reference sequence). Trimming cost V 5 bases and J 2 bases, with 3 bases left between them. The CDR3 coding sequence is TGTGCCAGCAGCTTGCAAGAGACCCAGTACTTC. It specifies CASSLQETQYF.

This clonotype was counted between two and nine times. The chain joins TRBV12-3 or TRBV12-4 to TRBJ2-1; maybe TRBD2 (5 bases). This CDR3 region has 16 residues. Trimming removed 3 bases at V and 0 bases at J, with 12 bases between. The CDR3 coding sequence is TGTGCCAGCAGTTTGAGGGTACTCAGCTCCTACAATGAGCAGTTCTTC. Translation gives CASSLRVLSSYNEQFF.

This clonotype was counted ten times or more. This sequence joins TRBV9 and TRBJ1-1, with D unresolved. V was cut by 1 base and J by 4 bases, with 14 bases left in between. Germline V gene lookup returns CDR1 SGDLS and CDR2 YYNGEE. This CDR3 has 15 amino acids. DNA for the CDR3: TGTGCCAGCAGCGTAATCCCGGGTCCGGGCACTGAAGCTTTCTTT. Translated, it gives CASSVIPGPGTEAFF.

A few counts support this clonotype. The V call is TRBV6-1, the J call TRBJ1-1; 8 bases are a match to TRBD1. Germline V gene lookup returns CDR1 MNHNS and CDR2 SASEGT. The CDR3 contains 14 residues. Trimming removed 5 bases from V and 6 bases from J; junction bases left unmatched: 8. CDR3 nucleotides: TGTGCCAGCAGTCCAAAGACAGGGGCGGCTGAAGCTTTCTTT. Translated, it gives CASSPKTGAAEAFF.

The gene calls are TRBV19 and TRBJ1-3, with TRBD1 identical over 7 bases. The V segment lost 7 bases and the J segment 4 bases; nucleotides outside the gene matches: 4. CDR3 length equals 13 residues. Germline V CDR1 and CDR2: LNHDA, SQIVND (reference sequence). The CDR3, as DNA: TGTGCCAGTACCAAGGACAGGGGAAACACCATATATTTT. Its protein is CASTKDRGNTIYF. The whole variable domain, remainder taken from reference TRBV19 and TRBJ1-3, is DGGITQSPKYLFRKEGQNVTLSCEQNLNHDAMYWYRQDPGQGLRLIYYSQIVNDFQKGDIAEGYSVSREKKESFPLTVTSAQKNPTAFYLCASTKDRGNTIYFGEGSWLTVV.

This clonotype was observed many times. V gene TRBV20-1 combines with J gene TRBJ1-6, with D possibly being TRBD1 (6 bases). The germline gives CDR1 DFQATT, CDR2 SNEGSKA (reference sequence). The CDR3 covers 15 residues. Trimming took 2 bases from V and 5 from J, leaving 13 bases between them. The CDR3 DNA sequence: TGCAGTGCTAGACCTGTGGACAGACATAATTCACCCCTCCACTTT. The encoded protein is CSARPVDRHNSPLHF.

This chain links TRBV6-4 with TRBJ1-6; 10 bases fit TRBD1. The CDR3 runs to 16 residues. V lost 3 bases, J lost 6 bases, and 5 bases stayed unmatched. CDR1 is MRHNA and CDR2 is SNTAGT in the germline V gene. The CDR3 DNA follows: TGTGCCAGCAGTGATGACAGGGGGCGAGGTAATTCACCCCTCCACTTT. It specifies CASSDDRGRGNSPLHF.

V is TRBV20-1 and J is TRBJ1-6; no definite D call. The CDR3 extends over 17 amino acids. From germline, CDR1 is DFQATT and CDR2 SNEGSKA (reference sequence). The ends were cut back, 0 bases at V and 7 bases at J, with 19 bases in the middle. The chain's CDR3 is CSAREPRWTNSNSPLHF. CDR3 nucleotide sequence: TGCAGTGCTAGAGAACCGCGATGGACGAACAGCAATTCACCCCTCCACTTT.

This clonotype occurred many times. V usage is TRBV6-1 and J usage is TRBJ1-4; TRBD1 agrees at 7 bases. CDR1 and CDR2 from the germline V gene are MNHNS and SASEGT. J gave up 8 bases and V 6 bases, and 3 bases lay outside the gene matches. The CDR3 has 12 residues. Here the CDR3 DNA reads TGTGCCAGCAGGAGGGGGCGAGAAAAACTGTTTTTT. Translating it yields CASRRGREKLFF.

There are many counts of this clonotype. The V call is TRBV2, the J call TRBJ2-1; 7 nucleotides align to TRBD2. With 6 bases clipped from V and 4 bases from J, the junction kept 6 bases outside the gene matches. Germline V CDR1 and CDR2: SNHLY, FYNNEI. The CDR3 loop spans 14 amino acids. CDR3 in amino acids: CASRPAGLYNEQFF. For the CDR3, the DNA is TGTGCCAGCAGGCCAGCGGGGTTGTACAATGAGCAGTTCTTC.

This clonotype has more than one count but fewer than ten. The chain carries TRBV6-2 or TRBV6-3 and TRBJ1-2; D is uncertain. The CDR3 covers 14 residues. Trimming cost V 2 bases and J 7 bases, with 14 bases left between them. Germline assignment: CDR1 MNHEY and CDR2 SVGEGT. CDR3 nucleotides: TGTGCCAGCAGTTACCCTGGTCGGGCGGCTGGCTACACCTTC. Encoded protein: CASSYPGRAAGYTF.

This clonotype was counted ten times or more. This sequence joins TRBV19 and TRBJ1-5, with 7 nucleotides matching TRBD1. The CDR3 sequence is 15 residues long. With V trimmed by 6 bases and J by 4 bases, 9 bases remained unmatched. CDR1 and CDR2 from the germline V gene are LNHDA and SQIVND (reference sequence). In DNA form, the CDR3 reads TGTGCCAGTAGGCCCGGGACAGAGTTGAATCAGCCCCAGCATTTT. Protein sequence: CASRPGTELNQPQHF.

The chain combines TRBV20-1 with TRBJ2-1, with 8 bases that match TRBD2. This CDR3 region has 13 residues. V shed 4 bases, J shed 3 bases, and the junction held 2 bases outside the gene matches. The germline gives CDR1 DFQATT, CDR2 SNEGSKA (reference sequence). CDR3 nucleotides: TGCAGTGCTACAGCGGGGGACTACAATGAGCAGTTCTTC. Translation gives CSATAGDYNEQFF.